Listed here is a single T cell receptor beta chain. The data stem from a study of control samples from healthy donors and cancer patients. J was trimmed by 0 bases and V by 5 bases; bases with no gene match: 14. The CDR3 spans 19 residues. Germline-derived CDR1 and CDR2 are SGDLS and YYNGEE. The table came from immunoSEQ multiplex PCR; TCRdb's copy has only in-frame clones and leaves some out. The sample shows 350,000 to 450,000 clones, approximately 92% of them seen only once. The TCR was taken from a man aged 35 to 55 with head and neck cancer. Sequencing was performed on PBMCs. The rearrangement uses TRBV9 and TRBJ2-1; 10 nucleotides match TRBD2. The CDR3 DNA reads TGTGCCAGCAGTGGTGGGGCTAGCGGGGGCGTTAGCTCCTACAATGAGCAGTTCTTC. Translation gives CASSGGASGGVSSYNEQFF. Drawing the rest from reference TRBV9 and TRBJ2-1, the complete variable domain is DSGVTQTPKHLITATGQRVTLRCSPRSGDLSVYWYQQSLDQGLQFLIQYYNGEERAKGNILERFSAQQFPDLHSELNLSSLELGDSALYFCASSGGASGGVSSYNEQFFGPGTRLTVL.